This T cell receptor beta chain was found in a study of shared clonotypes between healthy human individuals. Whole-study results and caveats: Sample collection involved blood only; tissue repertoires are likely different.

Methods used by the authors: As immunoSEQ supplied junction-only sequences (without quality scores), filtering differed. Generated by immunoSEQ multiplex PCR, the TCRdb table keeps only in-frame clones and is missing some. That table furnishes V, J and clone size, whereas the DNA furnished D and trimming. This sample has approximately 2,000,000 clones; around 93% occur once, and the top ten carry around 0.35%. About this clone: The antigen is undetermined.

Sequences were obtained from naive CD4+ T cells from PBMCs. Subset in this sample: CD45RA+ positively selected. This clonotype was obtained from a man in his late teens or twenties in good health. Some clones in this sample may be carry-over from other donors' samples.

The CDR3 DNA sequence: TGTGCCAGCAGCTTACAGGGGGGCGCAGAGACCCAGTACTTC. Residues: CASSLQGGAETQYF. The J gene is TRBJ2-5, the V gene TRBV7-3; perhaps TRBD1 as D (7 bases). This CDR3 spans 14 amino acids. Germline V gives CDR1 SGHTA, CDR2 FQGTGA. The V gene lost 2 bases and the J gene lost 4 bases, with 11 bases spanning the gap.